Listed here are 10 T cell receptor beta chains from one sample, sequenced in a study of human T cells and chemical hapten exposure. Regarding time point: pre-sensitization, week 0. Treatment described: therapeutic diphenylcyclopropenone sensitization with weekly scalp DPC. TCRdb fed the RACE reads into MiXCR, producing one record per CDR3 protein. The repertoire holds approximately 260,000 distinct CDR3 sequences, with 7% to 10% as singletons. The sequencing here drew on whole blood, taken in connection with sensitization to the hapten diphenylcyclopropenone (DPC). These receptors were collected from a woman aged 40 to 49 with alopecia areata. Some clones in this sample may be carry-over from other donors' samples.

This clonotype came up a few times. The CDR3 sequence: CASSSPVGEQYF. Here the CDR3 DNA reads TGTGCCAGCAGTTCCCCGGTCGGCGAGCAGTACTTC. This chain connects TRBV6-5 to TRBJ2-7; D gene uncertain. V was trimmed by 4 bases and J by 6 bases, leaving 10 bases between them. This CDR3 is 12 amino acids long. The germline V gene encodes CDR1 MNHEY and CDR2 SVGAGI.

The CDR3 spells CASSLAVGDTQYF. For the CDR3, the DNA is TGTGCCAGCAGCTTAGCTGTAGGAGATACGCAGTATTTT. The chain links TRBV7-6 to TRBJ2-3, with D unresolved. Germline CDR1 SGHVS, CDR2 FNYEAQ. CDR3 length: 13 residues. The V gene lost 0 bases and the J gene lost 5 bases, with 6 bases spanning the gap.

This clonotype was seen more than once but under ten times. The V call is TRBV6-2 or TRBV6-3, the J call TRBJ2-7; 7 bases line up with TRBD1. The V gene's germline CDR1 is MNHEY and CDR2 SVGEGT. CDR3 length: 15 residues. The ends lost 7 bases at V and 5 bases at J; junction bases unmatched: 14. CDR3 amino acids: CASNPLTGTAHEQYF. The CDR3 DNA follows: TGTGCCAGCAACCCTCTTACCGGGACAGCCCACGAGCAGTACTTC.

This clonotype showed up many times. The gene calls are TRBV4-3 and TRBJ1-4, with D possibly matching TRBD1 (6 bases). There are 19 residues in the CDR3. Germline V gene lookup returns CDR1 LGHNA and CDR2 YSLEER. V was cut by 0 bases and J by 0 bases, with 17 bases left in between. The CDR3 nucleotides read TGCGCCAGCAGCCAAGATGGACAGTTCTGGGGAACAACTAATGAAAAACTGTTTTTT. Protein sequence: CASSQDGQFWGTTNEKLFF.

This clonotype was counted only a few times. This chain uses TRBV28 with TRBJ2-1; 9 positions agree with TRBD1. CDR3 length: 15 amino acids. Germline V gene sequence: CDR1 MDHEN, CDR2 SYDVKM. The ends lost 4 bases at V and 8 bases at J; junction bases unmatched: 9. The CDR3 spells CASSSRDRVGDEQFF. For the CDR3, the DNA is TGTGCCAGCAGTTCCCGGGACAGGGTAGGGGATGAGCAGTTCTTC. Looking up the rest from reference TRBV28 and TRBJ2-1 gives the full variable domain: DVKVTQSSRYLVKRTGEKVFLECVQDMDHENMFWYRQDPGLGLRLIYFSYDVKMKEKGDIPEGYSVSREKKERFSLILESASTNQTSMYLCASSSRDRVGDEQFFGPGTRLTVL.

In this sample, this clonotype turned up a few times. The rearrangement joins TRBV18 to TRBJ2-1, with 10 nucleotides matching TRBD2. This CDR3 is 16 amino acids long. Germline CDR1 and CDR2: KGHSH and LQKENI. Trimming cost V 3 bases and J 7 bases; bases outside gene matches: 9. The CDR3 reads CASSPSTSGVQNEQFF. CDR3 in DNA: TGTGCCAGCTCACCTTCAACTAGCGGGGTTCAGAATGAGCAGTTCTTC.

In its sample, this clonotype was seen a few times. The chain couples TRBV6-2 or TRBV6-3 to TRBJ1-2; no clear D gene. Germline CDR1 reads MNHEY; CDR2 reads SVGEGT. The V end lost 5 bases, the J end lost 3 bases, and 19 bases lay between the germline ends. This CDR3 comprises 16 residues. Here the CDR3 DNA reads TGTGCCAGCAGTCCTATCGCGCCCGGTTTCGACTATGGCTACACCTTC. Translating gives CASSPIAPGFDYGYTF.

In this sample, this clonotype turned up many times. The rearrangement uses TRBV7-2 and TRBJ2-7, with 10 positions matching TRBD2. V shed 4 bases and J 6 bases; nucleotides not matched to a gene: 12. The CDR3 length is 16 residues. Germline V gene sequence: CDR1 SGHTA, CDR2 FQGNSA. The CDR3 coding sequence is TGTGCCAGCAGCTCCGCCTGGCTAGCGGGAGCTGGCGAGCAGTACTTC. It codes for CASSSAWLAGAGEQYF.

This clonotype appeared many times. The CDR3 here is CASRPGRFTGELFF. The CDR3 nucleotides are TGTGCCAGCAGACCGGGGCGGTTCACCGGGGAGCTGTTTTTT. This chain joins TRBV7-9 and TRBJ2-2; D is tentatively TRBD1 or TRBD2 (5 bases each). CDR3 length equals 14 residues. CDR1 and CDR2 (germline): SEHNR, FQNEAQ (reference sequence). Trimming took off 6 bases at V and 4 bases at J, with 12 bases between the two ends.

This chain links TRBV6-5 with TRBJ2-7; D gene uncertain. This CDR3 contains 14 residues. V was shortened by 6 bases and J by 0 bases, with 12 bases between the two germline ends. Germline lookup yields CDR1 MNHEY and CDR2 SVGAGI. CDR3 residues: CASSHDTSSYEQYF. In DNA form, the CDR3 reads TGTGCCAGCAGCCATGATACATCCTCCTACGAGCAGTACTTC.